The 24 T cell receptor beta chains listed next were all sequenced from one sample in a study of blood T cells in healthy people across ages. Combining a sample-barcoded 5' primer with a J-beta primer mix, a second PCR ran for about 6 to 11 cycles. TCRdb re-called the 5' RACE reads with MiXCR, one entry per CDR3 protein. The sample consists of 1.5 million to 2 million distinct CDR3 sequences, approximately 50% of them appearing once. Sample: blood. The receptors come from a woman in her forties in good health.

The V and J genes are TRBV11-2 and TRBJ2-3, with TRBD2 identical over 10 bases. The germline V gene encodes CDR1 SGHAT and CDR2 FQNNGV. The CDR3 extends over 16 amino acids. V was pared by 7 bases and J by 5 bases, with 12 bases of the junction left unmatched. The CDR3 spells CASKMSGGAILDTQYF. DNA for the CDR3: TGTGCCAGCAAAATGAGCGGGGGGGCCATTTTAGATACGCAGTATTTT.

The chain joins TRBV4-1 to TRBJ2-1, with D uncertain. The DNA end is more similar to TRBJ2-7, so the J call may be wrong. This CDR3 spans 18 amino acids. CDR1 and CDR2 from the germline V gene are MGHRA and YSYEKL. The CDR3 spells CASSPLIQKPQRYNEQYF. The CDR3 DNA is TGCGCCAGCAGCCCACTAATACAGAAACCTCAGCGTTACAATGAGCAGTACTTC.

The chain links TRBV18 to TRBJ1-4; TRBD1 matches at 8 bases. CDR1 is KGHSH, CDR2 LQKENI, per germline. The CDR3 extends over 17 amino acids. The trim removed 2 bases at V and 2 bases at J, leaving 7 bases unmatched. Here the CDR3 DNA reads TGTGCCAGCTCACCAAACGACCAGGGGGCTACTAATGAAAAACTGTTTTTT. Its protein is CASSPNDQGATNEKLFF.

The CDR3 spells CASSFQGDSSNSPLHF. CDR3 DNA: TGCGCCAGCAGCTTTCAGGGGGATTCTTCTAATTCACCCCTCCACTTT. V gene TRBV5-1 combines with J gene TRBJ1-6; 7 bases are shared with TRBD1. The length of the CDR3 is 16 residues. The V gene end was trimmed by 2 bases and the J gene end by 6 bases; junction bases not matched to a gene: 8. CDR1 is SGHRS, CDR2 YFSETQ, per germline.

The chain has TRBV4-2 and TRBJ2-5, with 7 positions matching TRBD2. This CDR3 comprises 15 residues. Looked up from germline, CDR1 is LGHNA and CDR2 is YNFKEQ. J gave up 5 bases and V 3 bases, and 9 bases lay outside the gene matches. The CDR3 reads CASSQGPTSAETQYF. The CDR3 coding sequence is TGTGCCAGCAGCCAGGGACCTACTAGCGCCGAGACCCAGTACTTC.

The chain links TRBV2 to TRBJ1-2; D gene ambiguous. V was shortened by 11 bases and J by 4 bases, with 14 bases between the two germline ends. CDR1 and CDR2 from the germline V gene are SNHLY and FYNNEI. There are 12 residues in the CDR3. CDR3 loop: CAVGRKVYGYTF. The DNA of the CDR3 is TGTGCCGTCGGACGAAAAGTCTATGGCTACACCTTC. The full variable domain, in which reference TRBV2 and TRBJ1-2 provide the parts outside the CDR3, is EPEVTQTPSHQVTQMGQEVILRCVPISNHLYFYWYRQILGQKVEFLVSFYNNEISEKSEIFDDQFSVERPDGSNFTLKIRSTKLEDSAMYFCAVGRKVYGYTFGSGTRLTVV.

This chain links TRBV20-1 with TRBJ2-3, with D unresolved. The V and J ends lost 4 bases and 5 bases respectively, with 7 bases between them. Germline V gene sequence: CDR1 DFQATT, CDR2 SNEGSKA (reference sequence). The CDR3 is 11 amino acids. The chain's CDR3 is CSATSRDTQYF. As DNA, the CDR3 is TGCAGTGCTACTAGTAGAGATACGCAGTATTTT.

The chain links TRBV29-1 to TRBJ1-2; weak D call: TRBD1 (5 bases). The V end was cut by 3 bases, the J end by 1 base, with 12 bases between. The germline V gene has CDR1 SQVTM and CDR2 ANQGSEA. This CDR3 comprises 14 residues. Here the CDR3 reads CSVDRQGLNYGYTF. The CDR3 coding sequence is TGCAGCGTTGATCGCCAGGGACTTAACTATGGCTACACCTTC.

This clonotype was observed a few times. The chain's CDR3 is CSVDGITGPDTQYF. The CDR3 DNA reads TGCAGCGTCGATGGTATCACAGGGCCAGATACGCAGTATTTT. J is TRBJ2-3 and V is TRBV29-1; D might be TRBD1 (6 bases). V lost 6 bases, J lost 4 bases, and 17 bases lay in between. Germline V gene lookup returns CDR1 SQVTM and CDR2 ANQGSEA. The CDR3 consists of 14 residues.

J is TRBJ2-4 and V is TRBV6-6; TRBD1 might be the D (5 bases). The J call may not be correct, given that the DNA end is closer to TRBJ2-7. CDR3 size: 14 residues. From germline, CDR1 is MNHNY and CDR2 SVGAGI (reference sequence). The CDR3 nucleotides are TGTGCCAGCAGTTCGACAGTCGTGACCTACGAGCAGTACTTC. As protein: CASSSTVVTYEQYF.

J is TRBJ1-2 and V is TRBV20-1; the D is unclear. The CDR3 loop spans 15 amino acids. The V gene lost 1 base and the J gene lost 3 bases, with 15 bases spanning the gap. CDR1 is DFQATT, CDR2 SNEGSKA, per germline (reference sequence). The CDR3 coding sequence is TGCAGTGCTAGAGCCGAGACCTACGTTTACTATGGCTACACCTTC. This gives the protein CSARAETYVYYGYTF.

The chain employs TRBV6-6 and TRBJ2-7; 9 bases match TRBD1. Germline V gives CDR1 MNHNY, CDR2 SVGAGI (reference sequence). The CDR3 contains 14 residues. The CDR3 sequence: CATAGTGMRYEQYF. The CDR3, as DNA: TGTGCGACGGCCGGGACAGGGATGCGGTACGAGCAGTACTTC.

The rearrangement joins TRBV27 to TRBJ2-3; D uncertain. V lost 2 bases and J 4 bases, leaving 10 bases between the germline ends. Germline V gives CDR1 MNHEY, CDR2 SMNVEV (reference sequence). The CDR3 sequence is 14 residues long. The CDR3 sequence is CASSLRPDSDTQYF. DNA of the CDR3: TGTGCCAGCAGTTTACGGCCAGACTCAGATACGCAGTATTTT.

This clonotype was detected only once. The chain joins TRBV6-1 to TRBJ2-3; D is perhaps TRBD2 (6 bases). V was clipped by 8 bases and J by 3 bases, with 21 bases between them. This CDR3 is 16 amino acids long. Germline CDR1 and CDR2: MNHNS and SASEGT. Here the CDR3 reads CASGPGLPAGTDTQYF. Written as DNA, the CDR3 is TGTGCCAGCGGACCGGGACTCCCCGCTGGAACAGATACGCAGTATTTT.

This clonotype turned up a few times. The chain carries TRBV27 and TRBJ2-7, with D perhaps given as TRBD1 or TRBD2 (5 bases each). The CDR3 is 13 amino acids. Deletions cut 11 bases from V and 2 bases from J, with 16 bases between. CDR1 and CDR2 (germline): MNHEY, SMNVEV (reference sequence). The CDR3 here is CASQVLGAYEQYF. The CDR3 DNA reads as TGTGCCTCCCAAGTGTTGGGGGCCTACGAGCAGTACTTC.

This chain links TRBV3-1 with TRBJ2-5; 10 bases match TRBD1. The J call is uncertain, as TRBJ2-4 better fits the DNA end. Germline V gene lookup returns CDR1 LGHDT and CDR2 YNNKEL (reference sequence). CDR3 size: 17 residues. CDR3 in amino acids: CASSQGQGALSKNIQYF. The CDR3 region has the DNA TGTGCCAGCAGCCAAGGACAGGGGGCCCTCTCCAAAAACATTCAGTACTTC.

The chain employs TRBV20-1 and TRBJ2-1; tentative D call: TRBD2 (6 bases). The V and J ends lost 3 bases and 13 bases respectively, with 16 bases between them. The CDR3 runs to 12 residues. Germline V gene data show CDR1 as DFQATT and CDR2 as SNEGSKA (reference sequence). This CDR3 is CSARGGKETQFF. The CDR3 nucleotides are TGCAGTGCTAGGGGCGGGAAAGAGACCCAGTTCTTC.

In its sample, this clonotype was seen a few times. The rearrangement uses TRBV12-3 or TRBV12-4 and TRBJ1-1; no reliable D call. The CDR3 covers 14 residues. Trimming took off 2 bases at V and 0 bases at J, with 7 bases between the two ends. In DNA form, the CDR3 reads TGTGCCAGCAGTTTAAGTGTCTTGAACACTGAAGCTTTCTTT. Translated, it gives CASSLSVLNTEAFF.

This clonotype was detected only a few times. CDR3 nucleotides: TGTGCCAGCAGTTTAGCGATAGGGACAGATTACAATGAGCAGTTCTTC. It yields the protein CASSLAIGTDYNEQFF. V usage is TRBV12-3 or TRBV12-4 and J usage is TRBJ2-1; TRBD1 agrees at 7 bases. The CDR3 runs to 16 residues. With V trimmed by 0 bases and J by 4 bases, 6 bases remained unmatched.

V usage is TRBV20-1 and J usage is TRBJ1-2, with 9 bases fitting TRBD1. J gave up 7 bases and V 3 bases, and 3 bases lay outside the gene matches. CDR3 length: 12 residues. The germline gives CDR1 DFQATT, CDR2 SNEGSKA (reference sequence). CDR3 in DNA: TGCAGTGCTAGGGGACAGGGTGGTGGCTACACCTTC. It encodes CSARGQGGGYTF.

V and J are TRBV21-1 and TRBJ2-5; no check of the table's D call, TRBD2, against the DNA was made. TRBV21-1 is given as a pseudogene. CDR3 length: 16 residues. The CDR3 DNA reads TGTGCCAGCAGCAAGGGACTAGGGGGGGGCCAAGAGACCCAGTACTTC. This gives the protein CASSKGLGGGQETQYF.

The rearrangement uses TRBV5-1 and TRBJ2-7; D may correspond to TRBD1 or TRBD2 (6 bases each). The length of the CDR3 is 16 residues. Trimming took 2 bases from V and 6 from J, leaving 21 bases between them. Per the germline V gene, CDR1 is SGHRS and CDR2 is YFSETQ. The CDR3 loop reads CASSFNVVAGEAEQYF. CDR3 DNA sequence: TGCGCCAGCAGCTTTAATGTAGTAGCAGGGGAGGCCGAGCAGTACTTC.

This chain links TRBV4-2 with TRBJ2-1; no clear D. Germline CDR1 and CDR2: LGHNA and YNFKEQ. V lost 2 bases, J lost 8 bases, and 10 bases lay in between. CDR3 length equals 13 residues. This CDR3 reads CASSQRTGDEQFF. DNA of the CDR3: TGTGCCAGCAGCCAACGAACCGGAGATGAGCAGTTCTTC.

The genes are TRBV25-1 and TRBJ1-2; unclear D gene. Germline V gives CDR1 MGHDK, CDR2 SYGVNS. The ends were cut back, 2 bases at V and 0 bases at J, with 16 bases in the middle. The CDR3 length is 17 residues. The CDR3, as DNA: TGTGCCAGCAGTGAAGAAGAGGCCGAGCATACTAACTATGGCTACACCTTC. This encodes CASSEEEAEHTNYGYTF.